The rows below give T cell receptor beta chains drawn from one sample of a study of cytomegalovirus exposure and HLA in healthy donors. Repertoires were generated with immunoSEQ multiplex PCR, while TCRdb's copy carries only in-frame clones and drops some. The profile shows over 150,000 clones, 82% of them singletons. Sequences were obtained from PBMCs. Receptors originate from a boy younger than 10 in good health and CMV-seronegative. Both conserved end residues are part of each CDR3. D genes are given only for firm matches. Not all rows give a size; the values are once, few, many and, for expanded clones, a class.

>TRBD1|TRBJ2-3|NA|TRBV27
CASSYTGDTDTQYF
TGTGCCAGCAGTTATACAGGGGACACAGATACGCAGTATTTT
>NA|TRBJ1-2|NA|TRBV18
CASSPGPNPYGYTF
TGTGCCAGCTCACCCGGTCCGAACCCCTATGGCTACACCTTC
>NA|TRBJ2-7|few|TRBV20-1
CSATGAREQYF
TGCAGTGCTACAGGGGCGCGGGAGCAGTACTTC
>NA|TRBJ1-2|few|TRBV7-2
CASSLAAGGGYTF
TGTGCCAGCAGCTTAGCGGCCGGGGGAGGCTACACCTTC
>TRBD1|TRBJ2-5|NA|TRBV7-2
CASSRGTEETQYF
TGTGCCAGCAGCCGAGGGACAGAAGAGACCCAGTACTTC
>NA|TRBJ1-2|NA|TRBV7-9
CASSSGGLRTYGYTF
TGTGCCAGCAGCTCCGGGGGATTGCGGACCTATGGCTACACCTTC
>TRBD2|TRBJ2-2|NA|TRBV19
CASSIGREFTGELFF
TGTGCCAGTAGTATCGGGCGGGAGTTCACCGGGGAGCTGTTTTTT
>NA|TRBJ2-5|few|TRBV4-3
CASSQDRLGGTQYF
TGCGCCAGCAGCCAAGATCGGCTAGGGGGGACCCAGTACTTC
>NA|TRBJ1-6|NA|TRBV2
CASPETGGSPLHF
TGTGCCAGCCCCGAGACAGGAGGTTCACCCCTCCACTTT
>NA|TRBJ2-7|once|TRBV5-1
CASSLVQSPGEQYF
TGCGCCAGCAGCTTGGTCCAGAGCCCAGGGGAGCAGTACTTC
>TRBD2|TRBJ2-7|NA|TRBV13
CASSLAGVAGGPYEQYF
TGTGCCAGCAGCCTCGCCGGGGTAGCGGGGGGGCCCTACGAGCAGTACTTC
>TRBD1|TRBJ2-7|NA|TRBV5-1
CASSSPSGTGPYEQYF
TGCGCCAGCAGCTCGCCATCCGGGACAGGTCCCTACGAGCAGTACTTC
>NA|TRBJ2-1|few|TRBV6-5
CASSYIAARGDEQFF
TGTGCCAGCAGTTACATTGCAGCCAGGGGTGATGAGCAGTTCTTC
>TRBD2|TRBJ2-1|NA|TRBV7-2
CASSRAGGRNNEQFF
TGTGCCAGCAGCCGAGCGGGGGGGCGAAACAATGAGCAGTTCTTC
>NA|TRBJ2-5|few|TRBV12-1
CASSLQTGTSGGTQQETQYF
TGTGCCAGCAGCTTACAAACCGGGACTAGCGGGGGCACCCAACAAGAGACCCAGTACTTC
>NA|TRBJ1-1|NA|TRBV9
CASTFPLGEPEAFF
TGTGCCAGCACTTTTCCGCTTGGGGAGCCGGAAGCTTTCTTT
>NA|TRBJ2-7|once|TRBV7-2
CASSSVFSYYEQYF
TGTGCCAGCAGCTCCGTTTTTTCTTACTACGAGCAGTACTTC
>TRBD1|TRBJ2-7|NA|TRBV5-1
CASSLGQGITYEQYF
TGCGCCAGCAGCCTCGGACAGGGGATTACCTACGAGCAGTACTTC
>TRBD2|TRBJ2-3|NA|TRBV7-2
CASSLSPTSGGRTDTQYF
TGTGCCAGCAGCTTATCCCCGACTAGCGGGGGGCGCACAGATACGCAGTATTTT
>TRBD2|TRBJ2-5|NA|TRBV5-1
CASSLALAGAQETQYF
TGCGCCAGCAGCTTGGCGCTAGCGGGGGCACAAGAGACCCAGTACTTC
>NA|TRBJ2-7|NA|TRBV11-2
CASSFPPSADATYEQYF
TGTGCCAGCAGCTTCCCCCCCTCCGCGGATGCAACCTACGAGCAGTACTTC
>TRBD2|TRBJ2-5|NA|TRBV27
CASSHGTSGRQETQYF
TGTGCCAGCAGCCATGGGACTAGCGGGCGCCAAGAGACCCAGTACTTC
>NA|TRBJ1-1|NA|TRBV28
CASSTRREGKNTEAFF
TGTGCCAGCAGTACCCGGAGGGAGGGAAAAAACACTGAAGCTTTCTTT
>TRBD1|TRBJ2-2|NA|TRBV7-9
CASSLKGQGTINTGELFF
TGTGCCAGCAGCTTAAAAGGACAGGGGACCATTAACACCGGGGAGCTGTTTTTT
>NA|TRBJ1-1|NA|TRBV7-9
CASSLAGGGRESEAFF
TGTGCCAGCAGCTTAGCGGGGGGTGGCAGGGAGAGTGAAGCTTTCTTT
>NA|TRBJ2-3|NA|TRBV5-6
CASSLSTGGADTQYF
TGTGCCAGCAGCTTAAGTACAGGTGGGGCAGATACGCAGTATTTT
>TRBD1|TRBJ1-1|NA|TRBV10-3
CAISDTTGGTAFF
TGTGCCATCAGTGATACTACAGGGGGTACGGCTTTCTTT
>NA|TRBJ1-4|NA|TRBV15
CATSSDYRNNEKLFF
TGTGCCACCAGCAGCGATTATAGAAATAATGAAAAACTGTTTTTT
>NA|TRBJ2-4|once|TRBV2
CASSGGTGNIQYF
TGTGCCAGCAGTGGGGGGACTGGAAACATTCAGTACTTC
>NA|TRBJ2-3|NA|TRBV6-5
CASSYGGAKTDTQYF
TGTGCCAGCAGTTACGGCGGGGCTAAGACAGATACGCAGTATTTT
>NA|TRBJ1-1|NA|TRBV7-9
CASSSGSTPEAFF
TGTGCCAGCAGTTCAGGGTCAACTCCTGAAGCTTTCTTT
>NA|TRBJ2-7|NA|TRBV2
CASSEVGVEQYF
TGTGCCAGCAGTGAAGTGGGCGTCGAGCAGTACTTC
>TRBD1|TRBJ2-3|NA|TRBV11-2
CASSFDRGVDTQYF
TGTGCCAGCAGCTTCGACAGGGGGGTAGATACGCAGTATTTT
>TRBD2|TRBJ2-3|NA|TRBV5-1
CASSKPTLLAGGLTPLRDTQYF
TGCGCCAGCAGCAAGCCCACCCTACTAGCGGGGGGACTAACCCCCCTGAGGGATACGCAGTATTTT
>TRBD1|TRBJ2-7|NA|TRBV25-1
CASGRTGGTYEQYF
TGTGCCAGCGGACGGACAGGGGGAACCTACGAGCAGTACTTC
>NA|TRBJ1-1|NA|TRBV5-4
CASSYPGQGNTEAFF
TGTGCCAGCAGCTACCCGGGACAAGGGAACACTGAAGCTTTCTTT
>NA|TRBJ2-3|NA|TRBV7-3
CASSLLGGATSTDTQYF
TGTGCCAGCAGCTTACTAGGAGGAGCTACTAGCACAGATACGCAGTATTTT
>TRBD2|TRBJ2-7|NA|TRBV2
CASSERAGGTYEQYF
TGTGCCAGCAGTGAAAGGGCGGGGGGGACCTACGAGCAGTACTTC
>NA|TRBJ2-7|NA|TRBV11-1
CASSLGRGAHYEQYF
TGTGCCAGCAGCTTAGGCAGGGGCGCCCACTACGAGCAGTACTTC
>TRBD1|TRBJ2-5|NA|TRBV9
CASSAWDRDYQETQYF
TGTGCCAGCAGCGCCTGGGACAGAGATTACCAAGAGACCCAGTACTTC
>NA|TRBJ2-5|NA|TRBV18
CASSPTGFQETQYF
TGTGCCAGCTCACCAACCGGTTTCCAAGAGACCCAGTACTTC
>NA|TRBJ2-4|NA|TRBV7-8
CASSFVPEGGNSQYF
TGTGCCAGCAGCTTCGTCCCCGAGGGTGGAAACAGTCAGTACTTC
>TRBD2|TRBJ2-7|NA|TRBV7-2
CASSSRGVSGGFSYEQYF
TGTGCCAGCAGCTCCCGCGGAGTTAGCGGGGGGTTTTCCTACGAGCAGTACTTC
>NA|TRBJ1-5|NA|TRBV4-2
CASSHRGGGQPQHF
TGTGCCAGCAGCCATAGAGGGGGGGGTCAGCCCCAGCATTTT
>TRBD1|TRBJ1-1|NA|TRBV15
CATSGPGSRGRAFF
TGTGCCACCAGCGGCCCTGGGAGCAGGGGGAGAGCTTTCTTT
>TRBD2|TRBJ2-1|NA|TRBV11-2
CASSLHLAGNFDNEQFF
TGTGCCAGCAGCTTACATCTAGCGGGTAACTTTGACAATGAGCAGTTCTTC
>NA|TRBJ2-3|NA|TRBV7-2
CASSLGLSTDTQYF
TGTGCCAGCAGCTTAGGGCTGTCCACAGATACGCAGTATTTT
>NA|TRBJ1-1|NA|TRBV19
CASSLGAMNTEAFF
TGTGCCAGTAGTTTAGGAGCGATGAACACTGAAGCTTTCTTT
>NA|TRBJ2-1|NA|TRBV27
CASSLSGLVYNEQFF
TGTGCCAGCAGTTTATCGGGGCTCGTCTACAATGAGCAGTTCTTC
>TRBD2|TRBJ2-7|NA|TRBV5-1
CASSPKTSGPGYEQYF
TGCGCCAGCAGCCCTAAAACTAGCGGCCCGGGGTACGAGCAGTACTTC
>TRBD2|TRBJ2-5|once|TRBV7-2
CASSLGGGGETQYF
TGTGCCAGCAGCTTAGGGGGGGGAGGAGAGACCCAGTACTTC
>TRBD1|TRBJ2-5|NA|TRBV9
CASSVTGSETQYF
TGTGCCAGCAGCGTGACAGGGTCGGAGACCCAGTACTTC
>NA|TRBJ1-2|NA|TRBV5-8
CASSLRSGLGQPNYGYTF
TGTGCCAGCAGCTTGCGTTCTGGGTTAGGACAGCCCAACTATGGCTACACCTTC
>NA|TRBJ2-7|NA|TRBV18
CASSPPRGVSYEQYF
TGTGCCAGCTCACCGCCCAGGGGCGTCTCCTACGAGCAGTACTTC
>NA|TRBJ2-5|few|TRBV5-5
CASSIPGEETQYF
TGTGCCAGCAGCATCCCAGGGGAAGAGACCCAGTACTTC